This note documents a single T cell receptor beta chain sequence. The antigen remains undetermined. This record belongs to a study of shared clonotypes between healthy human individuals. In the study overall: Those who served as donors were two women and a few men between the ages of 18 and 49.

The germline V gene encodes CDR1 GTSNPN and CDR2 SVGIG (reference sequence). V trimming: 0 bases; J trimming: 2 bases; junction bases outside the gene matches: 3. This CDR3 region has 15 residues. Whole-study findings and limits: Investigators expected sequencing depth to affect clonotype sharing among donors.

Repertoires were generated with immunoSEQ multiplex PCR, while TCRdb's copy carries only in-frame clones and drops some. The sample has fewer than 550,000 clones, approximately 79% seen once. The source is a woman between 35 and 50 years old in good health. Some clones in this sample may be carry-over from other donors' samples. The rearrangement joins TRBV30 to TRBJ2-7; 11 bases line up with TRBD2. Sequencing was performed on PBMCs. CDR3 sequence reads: CAWSVSGRAPYEQYF. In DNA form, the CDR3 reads TGTGCCTGGAGTGTTAGCGGGAGGGCCCCCTACGAGCAGTACTTC. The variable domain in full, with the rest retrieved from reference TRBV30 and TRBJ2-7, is SQTIHQWPATLVQPVGSPLSLECTVEGTSNPNLYWYRQAAGRGLQLLFYSVGIGQISSEVPQNLSASRPQDRQFILSSKKLLLSDSGFYLCAWSVSGRAPYEQYFGPGTRLTVT.